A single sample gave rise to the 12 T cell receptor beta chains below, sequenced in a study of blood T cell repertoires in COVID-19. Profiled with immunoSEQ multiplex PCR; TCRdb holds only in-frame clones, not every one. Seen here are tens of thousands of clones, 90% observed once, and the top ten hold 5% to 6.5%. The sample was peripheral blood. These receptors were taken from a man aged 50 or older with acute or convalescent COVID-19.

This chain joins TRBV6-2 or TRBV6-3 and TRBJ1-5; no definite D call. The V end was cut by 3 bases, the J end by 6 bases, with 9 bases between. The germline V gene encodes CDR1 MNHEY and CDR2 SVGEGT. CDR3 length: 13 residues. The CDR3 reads CASSYWRSQPQHF. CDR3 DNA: TGTGCCAGCAGTTATTGGAGGTCTCAGCCCCAGCATTTT.

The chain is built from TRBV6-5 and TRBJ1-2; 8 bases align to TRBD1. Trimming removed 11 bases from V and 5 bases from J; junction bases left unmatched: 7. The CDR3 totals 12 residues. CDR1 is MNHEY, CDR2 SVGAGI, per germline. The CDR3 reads CAGTDRGYGYTF. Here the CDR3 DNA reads TGTGCCGGAACTGACAGGGGATATGGCTACACCTTC.

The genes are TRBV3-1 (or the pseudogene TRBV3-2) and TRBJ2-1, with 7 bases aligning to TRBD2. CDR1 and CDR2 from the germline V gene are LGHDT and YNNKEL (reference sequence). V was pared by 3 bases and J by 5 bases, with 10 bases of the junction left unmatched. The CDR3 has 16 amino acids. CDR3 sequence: CASSQVLTSLHNEQFF. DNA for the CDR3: TGTGCCAGCAGCCAGGTTTTGACTAGCCTCCACAATGAGCAGTTCTTC.

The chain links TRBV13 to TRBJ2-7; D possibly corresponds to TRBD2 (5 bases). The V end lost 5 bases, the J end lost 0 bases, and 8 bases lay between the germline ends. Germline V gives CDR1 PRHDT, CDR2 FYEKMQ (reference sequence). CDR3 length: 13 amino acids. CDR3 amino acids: CASSRDPSYEQYF. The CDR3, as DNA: TGTGCCAGCAGCCGGGATCCCTCCTACGAGCAGTACTTC. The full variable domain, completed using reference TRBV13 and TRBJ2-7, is AAGVIQSPRHLIKEKRETATLKCYPIPRHDTVYWYQQGPGQDPQFLISFYEKMQSDKGSIPDRFSAQQFSDYHSELNMSSLELGDSALYFCASSRDPSYEQYFGPGTRLTVT.

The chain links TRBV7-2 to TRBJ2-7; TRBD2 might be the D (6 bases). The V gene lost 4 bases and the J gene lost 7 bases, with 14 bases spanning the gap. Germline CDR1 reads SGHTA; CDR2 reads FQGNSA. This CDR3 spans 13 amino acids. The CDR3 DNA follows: TGTGCCAGCAGCTCCGTTTGGGGGAGGGAGCAGTACTTC. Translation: CASSSVWGREQYF.

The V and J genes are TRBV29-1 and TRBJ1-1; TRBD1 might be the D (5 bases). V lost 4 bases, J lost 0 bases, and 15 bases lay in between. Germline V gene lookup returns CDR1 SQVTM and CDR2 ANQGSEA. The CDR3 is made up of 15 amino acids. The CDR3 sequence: CSVVEIGGVNTEAFF. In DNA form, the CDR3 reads TGCAGCGTTGTAGAGATTGGAGGGGTGAACACTGAAGCTTTCTTT.

For the CDR3, the DNA is TGTGCCAGCAGCTTAGGGTTGCGCGGGAGGAGCACAGATACGCAGTATTTT. Encoded protein: CASSLGLRGRSTDTQYF. The chain employs TRBV11-2 and TRBJ2-3; 8 bases match TRBD2. Trimming at V came to 1 base and at J to 0 bases, leaving 6 bases not matched to a gene. CDR1 and CDR2 from the germline V gene are SGHAT and FQNNGV. This CDR3 is 17 amino acids long.

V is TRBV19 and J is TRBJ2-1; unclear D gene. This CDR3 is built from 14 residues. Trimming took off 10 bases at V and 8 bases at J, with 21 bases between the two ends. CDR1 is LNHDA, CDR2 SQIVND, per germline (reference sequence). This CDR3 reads CATTSAAAWDEQFF. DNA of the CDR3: TGTGCCACTACGTCCGCGGCCGCGTGGGATGAGCAGTTCTTC.

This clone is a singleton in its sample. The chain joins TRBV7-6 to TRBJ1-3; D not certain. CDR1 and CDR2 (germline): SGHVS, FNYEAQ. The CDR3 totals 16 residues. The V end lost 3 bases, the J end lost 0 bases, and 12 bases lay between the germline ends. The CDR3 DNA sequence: TGTGCCAGCAGCTTCCGGGGAAGCAACTCTGGAAACACCATATATTTT. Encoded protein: CASSFRGSNSGNTIYF.

In DNA, the CDR3 is TGTGCCAGCAGTTACCAACCCGGGACACCTGGGAAACTGTTTTTT. Translation: CASSYQPGTPGKLFF. The chain combines TRBV6-5 with TRBJ1-4; D may be TRBD1 (6 bases). Trimming cost V 2 bases and J 11 bases, with 18 bases left between them. Germline CDR1 is MNHEY and CDR2 is SVGAGI. There are 15 residues in the CDR3.

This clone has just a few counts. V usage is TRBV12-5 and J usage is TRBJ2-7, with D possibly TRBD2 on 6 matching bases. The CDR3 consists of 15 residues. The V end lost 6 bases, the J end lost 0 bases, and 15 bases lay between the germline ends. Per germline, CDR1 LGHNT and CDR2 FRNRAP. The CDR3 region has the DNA TGTGCTAGTGGCCAGGGACTGATGAGCTCCTACGAGCAGTACTTC. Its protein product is CASGQGLMSSYEQYF.

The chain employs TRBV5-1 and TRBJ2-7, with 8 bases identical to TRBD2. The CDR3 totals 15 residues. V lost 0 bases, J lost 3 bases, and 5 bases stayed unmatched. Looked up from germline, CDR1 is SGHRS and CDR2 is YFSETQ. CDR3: CASSLAGTSNYEQYF. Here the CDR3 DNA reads TGCGCCAGCAGCTTGGCCGGGACTAGTAACTACGAGCAGTACTTC.